The 16 T cell receptor beta chains below were found in one sample sequenced in a study of T cells in Graves' hyperthyroidism and ophthalmopathy. It was RNA transcripts that yielded the amplified TCR beta CDR3 regions. RT-PCR in the first round (using the HTBI primer set) targeted the TCR CDR3. TCRdb redid the calling of the multiplex PCR reads with MiXCR, one entry per CDR3 protein. The data hold 500,000 to 650,000 distinct CDR3 sequences, with more than 14% observed a single time. Source material: blood. Source of these receptors: a woman in her 50s with Graves' ophthalmopathy.

As concerns this clonotype: A much larger clone differs from this one at a single base, so this may be a read error. The chain is built from TRBV6-1 and TRBJ1-3; maybe TRBD1 (6 bases). Germline CDR1 and CDR2: MNHNS and SASEGT. CDR3 size: 14 residues. The chain's CDR3 is CASSAQGTGNIIYF. Here the CDR3 DNA reads TGTGCCAGCAGCGCGCAGGGGACTGGAAACATCATATATTTT.

CDR3 sequence reads: CASSPRQGNEKLFF. CDR3 sequence (DNA): TGTGCCAGCAGCCCGAGACAGGGGAATGAAAAACTGTTTTTT. The rearrangement uses TRBV9 and TRBJ1-4, with 8 bases that match TRBD1. Germline values: CDR1 SGDLS, CDR2 YYNGEE. Trimming at V came to 4 bases and at J to 5 bases, leaving 4 bases not matched to a gene. The CDR3 is 14 amino acids.

This clonotype has a count of ten or more. V gene TRBV5-1 combines with J gene TRBJ2-5; no clear D. Germline V CDR1 and CDR2: SGHRS, YFSETQ. V was cut by 7 bases and J by 5 bases, with 18 bases left in between. The length of the CDR3 is 14 residues. The CDR3 region is CASSLQPPDETQYF. The CDR3 coding sequence is TGCGCCAGCTCCCTTCAACCCCCCGACGAGACCCAGTACTTC.

For the CDR3, the DNA is TGTGCCAGCAGCTTAGGTCCCAAACAGGCATGGTACTTC. It translates to CASSLGPKQAWYF. The chain combines TRBV7-9 with TRBJ2-5; weak D call: TRBD1 (5 bases). The CDR3 extends over 13 amino acids. Germline V gene lookup returns CDR1 SEHNR and CDR2 FQNEAQ (reference sequence). V shed 1 base and J shed 13 bases, with 16 bases lying between them.

The V and J genes are TRBV7-9 and TRBJ1-1; D is perhaps TRBD1 (5 bases). Trimming stripped 5 bases from V and 4 bases from J, with 14 bases between. The CDR3 loop spans 14 amino acids. Germline loops: CDR1 SEHNR, CDR2 FQNEAQ (reference sequence). The CDR3 here is CASSLLGEVTEAFF. The CDR3, as DNA: TGTGCCAGCAGCCTCTTGGGGGAAGTCACTGAAGCTTTCTTT. Based on the CDR3 plus reference TRBV7-9 and TRBJ1-1, the full variable domain is DTGVSQNPRHKITKRGQNVTFRCDPISEHNRLYWYRQTLGQGPEFLTYFQNEAQLEKSRLLSDRFSAERPKGSFSTLEIQRTEQGDSAMYLCASSLLGEVTEAFFGQGTRLTVV.

This clonotype was seen many times. This chain joins TRBV12-3 or TRBV12-4 and TRBJ2-2, with 7 positions matching TRBD1. The CDR3 extends over 14 amino acids. Unmatched junction bases numbered 7, after V lost 6 bases and J lost 6 bases. In DNA, the CDR3 is TGTGCCAGCAGGAACCCCGGGACAGCCGGGGAGCTGTTTTTT. Translated: CASRNPGTAGELFF.

In its sample, this clonotype was seen a few times. A much larger clone differs from this one at a single base, so this may be a read error. This CDR3 is missing its conserved last phenylalanine or tryptophan, likely due to a read error. J is TRBJ2-2 and V is TRBV11-2; D remains unclear. V dropped 3 bases and J dropped 6 bases, with 8 bases sitting between them. This CDR3 has 13 amino acids. Germline CDR1 reads SGHAT; CDR2 reads FQNNGV. CDR3 amino acids: CASSFSKPGELFS. The CDR3 nucleotides are TGTGCCAGCAGCTTTTCTAAACCCGGGGAGCTGTTTTCT.

This clonotype was seen repeatedly, ten times or more. The rearrangement links TRBV5-1 to TRBJ2-7, with D possibly TRBD1 on 6 matching bases. Trimming removed 2 bases from V and 6 bases from J, with 9 bases in between. Per germline, CDR1 SGHRS and CDR2 YFSETQ. This CDR3 region has 12 residues. The CDR3 protein is CASSFNRVEQYF. As DNA, the CDR3 is TGCGCCAGCAGCTTTAACAGGGTCGAGCAGTACTTC.

In this sample, this clonotype turned up many times. This chain uses TRBV28 with TRBJ2-1, with 10 nucleotides matching TRBD2. Germline V CDR1 and CDR2: MDHEN, SYDVKM. The CDR3 totals 16 residues. The V segment lost 11 bases and the J segment 1 base; nucleotides outside the gene matches: 11. In nucleotides, the CDR3 is TGTGCCGGATCATCATTAGCGGGAGGATCCTACAATGAGCAGTTCTTC. The encoded protein is CAGSSLAGGSYNEQFF.

This clonotype was observed a few times. This chain connects TRBV15 to TRBJ1-4; tentatively, D is TRBD1 (5 bases). Per germline, CDR1 LNHNV and CDR2 YYDKDF (reference sequence). The CDR3 loop spans 14 amino acids. V lost 6 bases and J 6 bases, leaving 14 bases between the germline ends. The CDR3 nucleotides are TGTGCCACCAGTACCGCCGGGGGTGATGAAAAACTGTTTTTT. Protein: CATSTAGGDEKLFF.

This clonotype was counted at least ten times. The chain uses TRBV4-1 and TRBJ2-7, with 12 bases identical to TRBD2. CDR1 is MGHRA, CDR2 YSYEKL, per germline. The CDR3 length is 19 residues. V lost 4 bases, J lost 2 bases, and 15 bases stayed unmatched. This chain's CDR3 is CASSLGLAGRSLHPYEQYF. Here the CDR3 DNA reads TGCGCCAGCAGCCTAGGACTAGCGGGAAGGTCGTTACATCCCTACGAGCAGTACTTC.

V is TRBV7-8 and J is TRBJ1-1; D remains unclear. The CDR3 has 14 residues. CDR1 SGHVS and CDR2 FQNEAQ come from the germline V gene. Trimming removed 4 bases at V and 0 bases at J, with 9 bases between. The CDR3 DNA follows: TGTGCCAGCAGCTCCCAGATAATGAACACTGAAGCTTTCTTT. Amino acids: CASSSQIMNTEAFF.

Notes on this clonotype: The junction shows a germline mismatch at one end, possibly a read error. CDR3 sequence reads: CASSLVNSGRYEQYF. In DNA, the CDR3 is TGTGCCAGCAGCTTGGTGAATAGCGGGAGGTACGAGCAGTACTTC. The rearrangement links TRBV5-1 to TRBJ2-7; 10 bases match TRBD2. Per the germline V gene, CDR1 is SGHRS and CDR2 is YFSETQ. This CDR3 spans 15 amino acids.

This clonotype was seen many times. V and J are TRBV28 and TRBJ2-7, with 15 positions matching TRBD2. V trimming: 8 bases; J trimming: 0 bases; junction bases outside the gene matches: 8. CDR3 length: 17 amino acids. The germline CDR1 and CDR2 sequences are MDHEN and SYDVKM. CDR3 protein: CASYPGLAGGSSYEQYF. In DNA form, the CDR3 reads TGTGCCAGCTACCCGGGACTAGCGGGAGGAAGCTCCTACGAGCAGTACTTC.

The chain combines TRBV7-9 with TRBJ2-1; TRBD2 matches at 16 bases. CDR3 length: 18 amino acids. Germline V gives CDR1 SEHNR, CDR2 FQNEAQ (reference sequence). V was pared by 4 bases and J by 2 bases, with 5 bases of the junction left unmatched. DNA of the CDR3: TGTGCCAGCAGCTCCGGGACTAGCGGGAGGGCCACCTACAATGAGCAGTTCTTC. It encodes CASSSGTSGRATYNEQFF.

In its sample, this clonotype was seen a few times. The chain recombines TRBV7-2 with TRBJ2-2, with 7 bases fitting TRBD2. This CDR3 region has 14 residues. Germline lookup yields CDR1 SGHTA and CDR2 FQGNSA. Trimming at V came to 5 bases and at J to 4 bases, leaving 4 bases not matched to a gene. This CDR3 reads CASSQLAGTGELFF. CDR3 sequence (DNA): TGTGCCAGCAGCCAATTAGCGGGCACCGGGGAGCTGTTTTTT. The full variable domain, with the rest looked up from reference TRBV7-2 and TRBJ2-2, is GAGVSQSPSNKVTEKGKDVELRCDPISGHTALYWYRQSLGQGLEFLIYFQGNSAPDKSGLPSDRFSAERTGGSVSTLTIQRTQQEDSAVYLCASSQLAGTGELFFGEGSRLTVL.